The T cell receptor beta chain described here comes from a study of blood T cell repertoires in COVID-19. The V gene's germline CDR1 is SGHKS and CDR2 YYEKEE (reference sequence). This CDR3 is built from 14 residues. J gave up 1 base and V 0 bases, and 0 bases lay outside the gene matches. This clone is medium-sized (0.01 to 0.1%) in the sample. Libraries were prepared by immunoSEQ multiplex PCR; TCRdb keeps only in-frame clonotypes and omits some of them. The sample lists some 120,000 clones; almost 85% were seen once. The sequence was collected from a woman in her thirties who had recovered from COVID-19. The rearrangement links TRBV5-5 to TRBJ2-7, with 8 bases fitting TRBD1. The sequenced material came from peripheral blood. CDR3 sequence reads: CASSLDRGSYEQYF. CDR3 bases: TGTGCCAGCAGCTTGGACAGGGGGTCCTACGAGCAGTACTTC.